Given below is one T cell receptor (beta chain) in context. Its antigen is unknown. The input lacks base qualities; no much larger clone sits a single base away. The sample comes from a study of yellow fever vaccine responses in identical twins (dated by TCRdb to 2017 to 2018). For the study in its entirety: The study precisely tracked vaccine-responding T cell clones in identical twins. Broader findings and caveats from the paper: The authors reported that the T cell response to vaccination in identical twins appeared partly convergent and partly personalized.

After removal of 3 bases from V and 0 bases from J, the junction retains 8 bases not matched to a gene. According to the germline V gene (reference sequence), CDR1 reads SGHAT and CDR2 reads FQDESV. Including cysteine and phenylalanine, the CDR3 has 17 amino acids. Only CDR3 DNA is held: 51 bases, read in frame from base 1. Library construction relied on RT-PCR. The reads were generated on an Illumina HiSeq 2500. In TCRdb, the public reads were trimmed at Q25 with fastp and aligned with MiXCR, with productive beta chains retained. For every CDR3 protein sequence, its rows merge into one entry that carries the most common genes and DNA. A total of some 5,000 distinct CDR3 sequences appear in this sample, about 76% of them only once. In total, the top ten clones hold more than 2% of the sample.

Sequenced material: T cells from blood (PBMCs), unsorted or a sorted subset (not recorded which), taken before or after yellow fever vaccination (not recorded which). The receptor's source is a young woman who received the yellow fever vaccine. Donor details come from another sample of the same person, matched by shared clones. The chain uses TRBV11-1 and TRBJ2-3; 8 nucleotides in the junction match TRBD2. At the DNA level, the sequence is TGTGCCAGCAGCTTCTGGGGGCCTAGCGGGAGCACAGATACGCAGTATTTT. Its translation is CASSFWGPSGSTDTQYF. Reference TRBV11-1 and TRBJ2-3 proteins supply the regions before and after the CDR3; the full variable domain is: EAEVAQSPRYKITEKSQAVAFWCDPISGHATLYWYRQILGQGPELLVQFQDESVVDDSQLPKDRFSAERLKGVDSTLKIQPAELGDSAMYLCASSFWGPSGSTDTQYFGPGTRLTVL.